These 10 T cell receptor beta chains were sequenced from one sample in a study of blood T cell repertoires in COVID-19. Assay used: immunoSEQ multiplex PCR; TCRdb lists only in-frame clones, some missing. The repertoire has roughly 120,000 clones, around 90% of them found once; the top ten carry around 2.2%. Source material: peripheral blood. All receptors derive from a man aged 45-60 years with COVID-19, enrolled during active disease.

The chain couples TRBV6-1 to TRBJ1-1; D remains unclear. V dropped 0 bases and J dropped 5 bases, with 13 bases sitting between them. Germline loops: CDR1 MNHNS, CDR2 SASEGT. This CDR3 is 15 amino acids long. The CDR3 region has the DNA TGTGCCAGCAGTGAAGCTCCGGGAAGCGGTACTGAAGCTTTCTTT. Translated: CASSEAPGSGTEAFF.

This clone occurred a few times. The chain uses TRBV5-1 and TRBJ1-3; 8 bases align to TRBD1. Per germline, CDR1 SGHRS and CDR2 YFSETQ. V shed 3 bases, J shed 4 bases, and the junction held 9 bases outside the gene matches. The CDR3 runs to 16 residues. CDR3 amino acids: CASSSQTTGDGNTIYF. The CDR3 DNA sequence: TGCGCCAGCAGCTCACAAACGACAGGGGACGGAAACACCATATATTTT.

V and J are TRBV19 and TRBJ2-1; D is perhaps TRBD2 (6 bases). Germline loops: CDR1 LNHDA, CDR2 SQIVND (reference sequence). The CDR3 totals 14 residues. Trimming removed 2 bases at V and 6 bases at J, with 11 bases between. The CDR3 spells CASSIQGGTNEQFF. CDR3 bases: TGTGCCAGTAGTATACAGGGCGGGACCAATGAGCAGTTCTTC.

The chain carries TRBV18 and TRBJ1-4, with a tentative D call TRBD1 (5 bases). Trimming removed 5 bases from V and 6 bases from J, with 10 bases in between. This CDR3 comprises 13 residues. Germline V gives CDR1 KGHSH, CDR2 LQKENI. The CDR3: CASSSKGDEKLFF. The DNA for the CDR3 is TGTGCCAGCTCATCGAAAGGGGATGAAAAACTGTTTTTT.

The chain combines TRBV7-9 with TRBJ2-7; D is possibly TRBD1 (5 bases). V shed 5 bases and J shed 5 bases, with 19 bases lying between them. CDR1 and CDR2 (germline): SEHNR, FQNEAQ (reference sequence). There are 15 residues in the CDR3. The CDR3 protein is CASSQGLHTINEQYF. The DNA for the CDR3 is TGTGCCAGCAGCCAGGGCCTGCACACGATAAACGAGCAGTACTTC.

This CDR3 reads CASSYLVGGTGELFF. The CDR3 DNA follows: TGCGCCAGCAGCTATCTAGTTGGCGGCACCGGGGAGCTGTTTTTT. This chain links TRBV5-1 with TRBJ2-2, with D hard to call. The length of the CDR3 is 15 residues. The germline V gene encodes CDR1 SGHRS and CDR2 YFSETQ. Trimming took off 3 bases at V and 4 bases at J, with 13 bases between the two ends.

The V gene is TRBV19, the J gene TRBJ1-4, with D possibly TRBD1 on 5 matching bases. The CDR3 is 17 amino acids. Trimming cost V 0 bases and J 3 bases, with 14 bases left between them. The germline CDR1 and CDR2 sequences are LNHDA and SQIVND (reference sequence). CDR3 loop: CASSIDGGGAANEKLFF. The CDR3, as DNA: TGTGCCAGTAGTATAGATGGAGGAGGGGCGGCTAATGAAAAACTGTTTTTT.

The chain is built from TRBV7-2 and TRBJ2-1; maybe TRBD2 (7 bases). Trimming removed 5 bases from V and 4 bases from J, with 18 bases in between. This CDR3 is 16 amino acids long. The germline gives CDR1 SGHTA, CDR2 FQGNSA. CDR3 DNA sequence: TGTGCCAGCAGCGGACCGGAGGGGGGGTGGTACAATGAGCAGTTCTTC. Translating it yields CASSGPEGGWYNEQFF.

The V call is TRBV6-6, the J call TRBJ2-5, with TRBD1 matching 8 bases. V was clipped by 1 base and J by 4 bases; unmatched bases: 8. Per germline, CDR1 MNHNY and CDR2 SVGAGI (reference sequence). The CDR3 is 16 amino acids. The CDR3 region has the DNA TGTGCCAGCAGTTACTACCGCCGTGGACAGGGAGAGACCCAGTACTTC. Amino acids: CASSYYRRGQGETQYF.

The CDR3 is CASSIRSGKETQYF. CDR3 coding DNA: TGTGCCAGTAGTATCAGGTCAGGGAAAGAGACCCAGTACTTC. V gene TRBV19 combines with J gene TRBJ2-5; tentative D call: TRBD1 (5 bases). This CDR3 contains 14 residues. CDR1 and CDR2 from the germline V gene are LNHDA and SQIVND (reference sequence). V gave up 3 bases and J gave up 3 bases, with 11 bases separating them.